The entry below describes one TCR beta chain. This sample was taken from a study of glioma-infiltrating T cells after dendritic cell vaccination. Study context: Between 2003 and 2012, patients got autologous tumor lysate-pulsed dendritic cell vaccines.

The primer mix had 60 V beta and 13 J beta primers. Method: immunoSEQ multiplex PCR; TCRdb's copy keeps in-frame clones and lacks some. The repertoire holds approximately 92,000 clones, with less than 90% as singletons. Time point given: after dendritic cell vaccination, including at tumor progression/relapse. Before vaccination, two weeks after the third vaccination, and at progression, PBMC were collected. This CDR3 contains 15 residues. V was pared by 0 bases and J by 0 bases, with 8 bases between. Germline lookup yields CDR1 LNHDA and CDR2 SQIVND (reference sequence). This specimen consisted of blood, obtained after dendritic cell vaccination. The gene calls are TRBV19 and TRBJ1-1; D gene uncertain. The TCR was taken from a human donor with glioblastoma. Here the CDR3 DNA reads TGTGCCAGTAGTATAGATCCCCCTATGAACACTGAAGCTTTCTTT. This codes for CASSIDPPMNTEAFF.